Listed below are T cell receptor beta chains from one sample, sequenced in a study of blood T cell repertoires in COVID-19. Using immunoSEQ multiplex PCR, the repertoire was profiled, and TCRdb retains in-frame clones only, with some absent. The table records under 85,000 clones, around 80% of them present only once. The material sequenced was peripheral blood. Receptor source: an elderly man with acute or convalescent COVID-19. CDR3s include the opening cysteine and the closing phenylalanine or tryptophan. Each record gives: J gene, clone size, V gene, D gene, CDR3 protein, CDR3 DNA. The D gene is left open where the match is weak. The size of a clone is reported for some rows only, either as once, few or many, or as a class for expanded clones.

J: TRBJ1-1; size: few; V: TRBV11-2; D: .; CDR3: CASSLGQGNTEAFF; DNA: TGTGCCAGCAGCTTAGGGCAGGGAAACACTGAAGCTTTCTTT
J: TRBJ1-6; size: .; V: TRBV7-2; D: TRBD1; CDR3: CASSVWTGGNSPLHF; DNA: TGTGCCAGCAGCGTTTGGACAGGGGGAAATTCACCCCTCCACTTT
J: TRBJ2-3; size: .; V: TRBV27; D: .; CDR3: CASSKPLAGVDTQYF; DNA: TGTGCCAGCAGTAAACCCCTAGCAGGGGTTGATACGCAGTATTTT
J: TRBJ1-2; size: .; V: TRBV5-4; D: TRBD1; CDR3: CASSLEGARGYTF; DNA: TGTGCCAGCAGCTTGGAGGGGGCGCGGGGCTACACCTTC
J: TRBJ2-5; size: few; V: TRBV7-6; D: TRBD2; CDR3: CASSSRLGGETQYF; DNA: TGTGCCAGCAGCTCTCGACTGGGGGGGGAGACCCAGTACTTC
J: TRBJ1-3; size: once; V: TRBV11-2; D: .; CDR3: CASSPEHRGYF; DNA: TGTGCCAGCAGCCCAGAACATCGGGGATATTTT
J: TRBJ1-6; size: .; V: TRBV7-2; D: TRBD1; CDR3: CASSPTQGTGFDSPLHF; DNA: TGTGCCAGCAGCCCAACGCAGGGGACAGGGTTTGATTCACCCCTCCACTTT
J: TRBJ2-3; size: once; V: TRBV3-1/TRBV3-2; D: .; CDR3: CASSQDPRARADTQYF; DNA: TGTGCCAGCAGCCAAGATCCCAGGGCAAGAGCAGATACGCAGTATTTT
J: TRBJ2-2; size: .; V: TRBV19; D: TRBD2; CDR3: CAGKSGGNTGELFF; DNA: TGTGCCGGCAAATCGGGAGGGAACACCGGGGAGCTGTTTTTT
J: TRBJ2-7; size: .; V: TRBV27; D: .; CDR3: CASSRQGPGVGEQYF; DNA: TGTGCCAGCAGCCGACAGGGACCGGGAGTCGGCGAGCAGTACTTC
J: TRBJ1-2; size: once; V: TRBV19; D: TRBD1; CDR3: CASQGQGYGYTF; DNA: TGTGCCAGTCAAGGACAGGGCTATGGCTACACCTTC
J: TRBJ2-2; size: .; V: TRBV14; D: TRBD1; CDR3: CASSHRGWTGELFF; DNA: TGTGCCAGCAGCCACAGGGGGTGGACCGGGGAGCTGTTTTTT
J: TRBJ1-6; size: few; V: TRBV9; D: .; CDR3: CASSPGGIHPPLHF; DNA: TGTGCCAGCAGCCCCGGAGGGATACATCCACCCCTCCACTTT
J: TRBJ1-1; size: .; V: TRBV6-5; D: .; CDR3: CASSYGDSRNTEAFF; DNA: TGTGCCAGCAGTTACGGGGACTCAAGGAACACTGAAGCTTTCTTT
J: TRBJ2-1; size: .; V: TRBV29-1; D: TRBD2; CDR3: CGGAGGPNEQFF; DNA: TGCGGGGGAGCGGGGGGGCCCAATGAGCAGTTCTTC
J: TRBJ2-7; size: once; V: TRBV6-1; D: .; CDR3: CASSESESGISYEQYF; DNA: TGTGCCAGCAGTGAAAGCGAGAGCGGAATCTCCTACGAGCAGTACTTC
J: TRBJ2-2; size: few; V: TRBV7-3; D: TRBD2; CDR3: CASSSRTSGGAAGELFF; DNA: TGTGCCAGCAGCTCCCGGACTAGCGGGGGGGCGGCCGGGGAGCTGTTTTTT
J: TRBJ2-5; size: .; V: TRBV7-4; D: .; CDR3: CASSLKLAPRETQYF; DNA: TGTGCCAGCAGCTTAAAACTAGCACCGAGGGAGACCCAGTACTTC
J: TRBJ1-3; size: .; V: TRBV5-8; D: TRBD1; CDR3: CASRRRGTGAGNTIYF; DNA: TGTGCCAGCAGGCGCCGCGGGACAGGGGCTGGAAACACCATATATTTT
J: TRBJ2-5; size: .; V: TRBV7-2; D: TRBD1; CDR3: CASSLTRDSLGETQYF; DNA: TGTGCCAGCAGCTTAACTCGGGACAGCCTTGGGGAGACCCAGTACTTC
J: TRBJ2-1; size: .; V: TRBV6-2/TRBV6-3; D: TRBD2; CDR3: CASSSRTSGGIDEQFF; DNA: TGTGCCAGCAGTTCTCGGACTAGCGGGGGGATCGATGAGCAGTTCTTC
J: TRBJ2-5; size: .; V: TRBV30; D: .; CDR3: CACRVSETQYF; DNA: TGTGCCTGCCGGGTATCGGAGACCCAGTACTTC
J: TRBJ2-5; size: .; V: TRBV29-1; D: .; CDR3: CSVVVTGGETQYF; DNA: TGCAGCGTTGTTGTGACTGGAGGAGAGACCCAGTACTTC
J: TRBJ2-2; size: .; V: TRBV9; D: .; CDR3: CASSAQAGLHTGELFF; DNA: TGTGCCAGCAGCGCCCAGGCGGGGTTACACACCGGGGAGCTGTTTTTT
J: TRBJ2-2; size: .; V: TRBV10-3; D: TRBD2; CDR3: CAISGTSTGELFF; DNA: TGTGCCATCAGTGGGACTAGCACCGGGGAGCTGTTTTTT
J: TRBJ2-7; size: .; V: TRBV10-2; D: TRBD2; CDR3: CASGVAGPYEQYF; DNA: TGCGCCAGCGGGGTAGCGGGTCCCTACGAGCAGTACTTC
J: TRBJ1-3; size: .; V: TRBV7-8; D: TRBD1; CDR3: CASSTIDRGLGNTIYF; DNA: TGTGCCAGCAGCACAATAGACAGGGGGCTTGGAAACACCATATATTTT
J: TRBJ1-6; size: .; V: TRBV6-1; D: .; CDR3: CASSEFTVPSSYNSPLHF; DNA: TGTGCCAGCAGTGAATTCACAGTTCCCAGCTCCTATAATTCACCCCTCCACTTT
J: TRBJ1-1; size: .; V: TRBV30; D: TRBD1; CDR3: CAWGTGSTEAFF; DNA: TGTGCCTGGGGGACAGGGTCCACTGAAGCTTTCTTT
J: TRBJ2-2; size: .; V: TRBV11-2; D: .; CDR3: CASTLGTVNTGELFF; DNA: TGTGCCAGCACCTTAGGGACTGTGAACACCGGGGAGCTGTTTTTT
J: TRBJ2-6; size: .; V: TRBV4-3; D: .; CDR3: CASSQDRSGANVLTF; DNA: TGCGCCAGCAGCCAAGATCGCTCTGGGGCCAACGTCCTGACTTTC
J: TRBJ2-5; size: .; V: TRBV19; D: TRBD1; CDR3: CASSPYRQGRETQYF; DNA: TGTGCCAGTAGTCCATACCGACAGGGGAGGGAGACCCAGTACTTC
J: TRBJ2-3; size: .; V: TRBV7-2; D: TRBD2; CDR3: CASSPVAGGADTQYF; DNA: TGTGCCAGCAGCCCCGTAGCGGGAGGGGCAGATACGCAGTATTTT
J: TRBJ1-2; size: .; V: TRBV4-1; D: .; CDR3: CASSTQLQGFYGYTF; DNA: TGCGCCAGCAGCACTCAACTCCAGGGGTTCTATGGCTACACCTTC
J: TRBJ1-3; size: .; V: TRBV28; D: TRBD1; CDR3: CASRPPPGGTGNTIYF; DNA: TGTGCCAGCAGGCCCCCTCCAGGGGGAACTGGAAACACCATATATTTT
J: TRBJ1-2; size: .; V: TRBV28; D: .; CDR3: CASIPGERDGYTF; DNA: TGTGCCAGCATCCCCGGGGAAAGGGATGGCTACACCTTC
J: TRBJ1-2; size: once; V: TRBV29-1; D: .; CDR3: CSPSGYTF; DNA: TGCAGCCCCTCTGGCTACACCTTC
J: TRBJ2-3; size: .; V: TRBV24-1; D: TRBD2; CDR3: CATSDSSGGGLDTQYF; DNA: TGTGCCACCAGTGATTCTAGCGGGGGGGGCCTGGATACGCAGTATTTT
J: TRBJ2-3; size: .; V: TRBV5-1; D: TRBD2; CDR3: CASSSIAGVGDTQYF; DNA: TGCGCCAGCAGCTCAATAGCGGGAGTTGGAGATACGCAGTATTTT
J: TRBJ1-2; size: .; V: TRBV5-1; D: TRBD1; CDR3: CASSLEGQGVYGYTF; DNA: TGCGCCAGCAGCTTGGAGGGACAGGGGGTCTATGGCTACACCTTC
J: TRBJ1-2; size: .; V: TRBV11-2; D: .; CDR3: CASSLDPQGGYTF; DNA: TGTGCCAGCAGCTTAGACCCACAGGGTGGCTACACCTTC
J: TRBJ2-7; size: .; V: TRBV27; D: TRBD2; CDR3: CASSEISGGGSSYEQYF; DNA: TGTGCCAGCAGTGAGATCAGCGGGGGCGGTTCCTCCTACGAGCAGTACTTC
J: TRBJ2-7; size: .; V: TRBV6-2/TRBV6-3; D: .; CDR3: CASSYMRATEQYF; DNA: TGTGCCAGCAGTTACATGCGGGCGACCGAGCAGTACTTC
J: TRBJ2-5; size: .; V: TRBV11-3; D: .; CDR3: CASSWSSNSETQYF; DNA: TGTGCCAGCAGCTGGAGCTCGAACTCCGAGACCCAGTACTTC
J: TRBJ2-1; size: .; V: TRBV9; D: TRBD2; CDR3: CASSVSGTSYNEQFF; DNA: TGTGCCAGCAGCGTAAGCGGGACGTCCTACAATGAGCAGTTCTTC
J: TRBJ2-3; size: .; V: TRBV7-3; D: .; CDR3: CASSLGSGNADTQYF; DNA: TGTGCCAGCAGCTTAGGATCGGGGAACGCAGATACGCAGTATTTT
J: TRBJ1-1; size: .; V: TRBV6-1; D: .; CDR3: CASSEYRGPRSFF; DNA: TGTGCCAGCAGTGAATACCGTGGGCCTCGAAGTTTCTTT
J: TRBJ1-4; size: .; V: TRBV6-5; D: TRBD1; CDR3: CASSYNRGPNEKLFF; DNA: TGTGCCAGCAGTTACAACAGGGGCCCTAATGAAAAACTGTTTTTT
J: TRBJ2-2; size: .; V: TRBV19; D: TRBD2; CDR3: CASSIHKSGGRAHTGELFF; DNA: TGTGCCAGTAGTATACATAAGTCTGGCGGGAGGGCTCACACCGGGGAGCTGTTTTTT
J: TRBJ2-7; size: .; V: TRBV6-2/TRBV6-3; D: TRBD1; CDR3: CASSPTGYEQYF; DNA: TGTGCCAGCAGCCCGACAGGGTACGAGCAGTACTTC
J: TRBJ1-2; size: many; V: TRBV19; D: .; CDR3: CASTLAGTYPDGYTF; DNA: TGTGCCAGTACGTTGGCAGGGACTTATCCTGATGGCTACACCTTC
J: TRBJ1-4; size: .; V: TRBV14; D: TRBD1; CDR3: CASSHPTTGEEEKLFF; DNA: TGTGCCAGCAGCCATCCCACGACAGGGGAGGAGGAAAAACTGTTTTTT
J: TRBJ1-5; size: few; V: TRBV10-3; D: TRBD1; CDR3: CATSDRGENQPQHF; DNA: TGTGCCACCTCGGACAGGGGGGAAAATCAGCCCCAGCATTTT
J: TRBJ2-2; size: .; V: TRBV7-9; D: TRBD1; CDR3: CASSFPGTANTGELFF; DNA: TGTGCCAGCAGCTTCCCTGGGACAGCGAACACCGGGGAGCTGTTTTTT
J: TRBJ2-3; size: .; V: TRBV6-2/TRBV6-3; D: TRBD1; CDR3: CASSSRDRTYTDTQYF; DNA: TGTGCCAGCAGTTCCCGGGACAGGACATACACAGATACGCAGTATTTT
J: TRBJ1-1; size: .; V: TRBV29-1; D: .; CDR3: CSVSQANTEAFF; DNA: TGCAGCGTTTCGCAGGCGAACACTGAAGCTTTCTTT
J: TRBJ2-1; size: .; V: TRBV3-1/TRBV3-2; D: .; CDR3: CASSLARNEQFF; DNA: TGTGCCAGCAGCCTTGCGAGAAATGAGCAGTTCTTC
J: TRBJ2-1; size: .; V: TRBV12-3/TRBV12-4; D: .; CDR3: CASSLEDWSEQFF; DNA: TGTGCCAGCAGTTTAGAGGACTGGAGTGAGCAGTTCTTC
J: TRBJ2-4; size: .; V: TRBV29-1; D: TRBD1; CDR3: CSVGDRKNIQYF; DNA: TGCAGCGTTGGGGACAGGAAAAACATTCAGTACTTC